What follows are 9 T cell receptor beta chains derived from one specimen sequenced in a study of control samples from healthy donors and cancer patients (dated by TCRdb to about 2020). The protocol used for the library was the immunoSEQ multiplex PCR assay. Not all clones reach the TCRdb copy of this immuneACCESS table, which keeps in-frame sequences only. Checked studies attribute under half of the gap to unresolved V genes and leave the rest unexplained. The sample records approximately 140,000 clones, around 92% of which are singletons. The top ten hold 6% to 9.5% of the sample. The sequenced sample was PBMCs. The source of these receptors is a man in his fifties with head and neck cancer.

This clone was counted once. The V gene is TRBV6-6, the J gene TRBJ2-2, with no clear D. CDR3 length: 13 residues. Germline CDR1 reads MNHNY; CDR2 reads SVGAGI (reference sequence). V dropped 10 bases and J dropped 0 bases, with 9 bases sitting between them. The CDR3 is CATGSPNTGELFF. DNA for the CDR3: TGTGCCACCGGATCCCCGAACACCGGGGAGCTGTTTTTT.

The V gene is TRBV15, the J gene TRBJ2-7; D unresolved. Between the trimmed V and J ends, which lost 1 base and 1 base, there was a span of 11 bases. The germline gives CDR1 LNHNV, CDR2 YYDKDF (reference sequence). The CDR3 covers 15 residues. CDR3 nucleotide sequence: TGTGCCACCAGCAGAGGTGGGGATCAATCCTACGAGCAGTACTTC. It codes for CATSRGGDQSYEQYF.

This clone was detected only once. The genes are TRBV19 and TRBJ2-1, with D tentatively TRBD2 (6 bases). V gave up 5 bases and J gave up 4 bases, with 15 bases separating them. The germline CDR1 and CDR2 sequences are LNHDA and SQIVND (reference sequence). The CDR3 totals 15 residues. DNA for the CDR3: TGTGCCAGTAGTTTCCGGGACTCTTCTTACAATGAGCAGTTCTTC. Its protein is CASSFRDSSYNEQFF. Complete variable domain (other parts from reference TRBV19 and TRBJ2-1): DGGITQSPKYLFRKEGQNVTLSCEQNLNHDAMYWYRQDPGQGLRLIYYSQIVNDFQKGDIAEGYSVSREKKESFPLTVTSAQKNPTAFYLCASSFRDSSYNEQFFGPGTRLTVL.

The chain is built from TRBV11-2 and TRBJ1-2; D remains ambiguous. CDR1 and CDR2 from the germline V gene are SGHAT and FQNNGV. CDR3 size: 14 residues. V was pared by 2 bases and J by 0 bases, with 7 bases between. CDR3 coding DNA: TGTGCCAGCAGCTTACAGAATACTAACTATGGCTACACCTTC. Residues: CASSLQNTNYGYTF.

This rearrangement joins TRBV18 to TRBJ2-7, with 9 bases matching TRBD1. Per germline, CDR1 KGHSH and CDR2 LQKENI. This CDR3 comprises 14 residues. With 3 bases clipped from V and 2 bases from J, the junction kept 2 bases outside the gene matches. Here the CDR3 DNA reads TGTGCCAGCTCACCGCGACAGGGGGCCTACGAGCAGTACTTC. The encoded protein is CASSPRQGAYEQYF.

A single count supports this clone. Different DNA sequences within this sample yield the same CDR3. This rearrangement joins TRBV28 to TRBJ1-3; possibly TRBD1 for D (6 bases). Per the germline V gene, CDR1 is MDHEN and CDR2 is SYDVKM. Trimming stripped 0 bases from V and 5 bases from J, with 8 bases between. There are 14 residues in the CDR3. CDR3 sequence: CASSLWDSRNTIYF. CDR3 coding DNA: TGTGCCAGCAGTTTATGGGACAGCCGAAACACCATATATTTT.

The chain is built from TRBV27 and TRBJ2-1; D unresolved. This CDR3 is 13 amino acids long. CDR1 MNHEY and CDR2 SMNVEV come from the germline V gene (reference sequence). V was trimmed by 0 bases and J by 9 bases, leaving 9 bases between them. CDR3 residues: CASSLSRPREQFF. The CDR3 DNA sequence: TGTGCCAGCAGTTTATCGCGTCCGCGTGAGCAGTTCTTC.

J is TRBJ1-5 and V is TRBV21-1. TRBV21-1 is an annotated pseudogene. The CDR3 consists of 15 residues. The DNA of the CDR3 is TGTGCCAGCAGACACAACCTGGGGGTTCGTGCGCCCCAGCATTTT. It specifies CASRHNLGVRAPQHF.

The chain couples TRBV19 to TRBJ1-5; D is possibly TRBD1 (5 bases). This CDR3 comprises 15 residues. V was cut by 7 bases and J by 1 base, with 14 bases left in between. Germline lookup yields CDR1 LNHDA and CDR2 SQIVND (reference sequence). CDR3: CASTIMGGSNQPQHF. CDR3 sequence (DNA): TGTGCCAGTACTATCATGGGGGGAAGCAATCAGCCCCAGCATTTT.